This T cell receptor beta chain was identified in a study of T-cell reconstitution after alpha-beta-depleted transplantation in children. Preparation of the TCRbeta library used unique molecular identifiers. One entry per CDR3 protein results from TCRdb running MiXCR on the PCR reads. The sample shows about 210,000 distinct CDR3 sequences, roughly 18% of them seen only once. With regard to this clonotype: The antigen is undetermined.

The study's findings and limits: The high TCRbeta diversity at day 60 in some patients came from surviving recipient T cells and thymic progenitors. At around two months after transplant, the alpha-beta T cells were reportedly derived from several hundred expanded clones that came from non-depleted graft cells. T cells produced anew were the main source of T-cell counts and diversity one year after transplant.

Germline CDR1 and CDR2: SGHTA and FQGTGA. Trimming took 5 bases from V and 5 from J; bases not matched to a gene: 4. The CDR3 has 13 amino acids. The material was PBMCs, mostly from graft donor cells, obtained 360 days after TCRalphabeta/CD19-depleted stem cell transplant. The sequence was collected from a male patient aged 2 to 9 who had a stem cell transplant for acute lymphoblastic leukemia, so the T cells may come from the graft donor. The chain links TRBV7-3 to TRBJ2-7; 9 nucleotides align to TRBD1. The CDR3 sequence is CASSAQGADEQYF. CDR3 DNA sequence: TGTGCCAGCAGCGCACAGGGGGCGGACGAGCAGTACTTC.